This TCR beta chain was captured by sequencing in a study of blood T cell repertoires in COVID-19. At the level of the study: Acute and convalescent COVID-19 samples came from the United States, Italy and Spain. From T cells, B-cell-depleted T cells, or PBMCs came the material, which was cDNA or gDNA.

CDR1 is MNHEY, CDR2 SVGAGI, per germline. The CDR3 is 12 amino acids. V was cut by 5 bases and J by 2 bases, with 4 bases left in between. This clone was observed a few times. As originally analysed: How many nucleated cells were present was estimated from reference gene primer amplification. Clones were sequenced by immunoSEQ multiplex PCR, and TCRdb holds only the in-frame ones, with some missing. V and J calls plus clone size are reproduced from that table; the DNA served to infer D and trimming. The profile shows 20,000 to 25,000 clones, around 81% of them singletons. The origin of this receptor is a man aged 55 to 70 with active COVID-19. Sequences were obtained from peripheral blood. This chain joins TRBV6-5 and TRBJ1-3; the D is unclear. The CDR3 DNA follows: TGTGCCAGCAGTCACACTGGAAACACCATATATTTT. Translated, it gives CASSHTGNTIYF.